The sequence of this T cell receptor (beta chain) was determined in a study of blood T cell repertoires in COVID-19. Study overall: PBMCs, B-cell-depleted T cells, or T cells were the source of the cDNA or gDNA that made up the material.

Profiling relied on immunoSEQ multiplex PCR, and the TCRdb table lists in-frame clones only, not all of them. Of 250,000 or so clones listed, 90% are singletons. Trimming left V 3 bases short and J 5 bases short, with 11 bases between. Looked up from germline, CDR1 is SQVTM and CDR2 is ANQGSEA. The length of the CDR3 is 13 residues. Sequencing was done on a sample of peripheral blood. This clonotype was obtained from a woman aged 55-70 years with COVID-19, enrolled during active disease. This rearrangement joins TRBV29-1 to TRBJ1-5; D remains ambiguous. Here the CDR3 reads CSVDEGSHQPQHF. Here the CDR3 DNA reads TGCAGCGTTGACGAGGGCAGCCATCAGCCCCAGCATTTT.